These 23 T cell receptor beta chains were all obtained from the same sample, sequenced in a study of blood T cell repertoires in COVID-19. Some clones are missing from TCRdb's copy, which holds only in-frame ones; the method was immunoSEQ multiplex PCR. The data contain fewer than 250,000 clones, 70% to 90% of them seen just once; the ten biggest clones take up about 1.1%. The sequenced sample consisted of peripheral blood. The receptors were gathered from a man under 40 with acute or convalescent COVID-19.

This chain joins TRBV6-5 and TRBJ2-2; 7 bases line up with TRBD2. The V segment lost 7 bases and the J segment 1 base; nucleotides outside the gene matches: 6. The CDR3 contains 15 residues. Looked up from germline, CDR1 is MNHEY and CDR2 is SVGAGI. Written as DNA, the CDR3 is TGTGCCAGCACTTCTATAGCGGGGAACACCGGGGAGCTGTTTTTT. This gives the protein CASTSIAGNTGELFF.

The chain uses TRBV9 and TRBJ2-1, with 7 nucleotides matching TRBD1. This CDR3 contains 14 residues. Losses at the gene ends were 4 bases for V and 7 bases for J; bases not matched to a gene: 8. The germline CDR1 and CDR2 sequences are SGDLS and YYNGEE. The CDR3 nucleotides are TGTGCCAGCAGCTACGCCGACAGGGAAAATGAGCAGTTCTTC. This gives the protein CASSYADRENEQFF.

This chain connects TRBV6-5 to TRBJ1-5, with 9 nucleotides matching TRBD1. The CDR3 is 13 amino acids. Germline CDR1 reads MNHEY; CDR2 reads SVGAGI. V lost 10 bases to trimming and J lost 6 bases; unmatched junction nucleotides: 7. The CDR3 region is CATDRGGSQPQHF. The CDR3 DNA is TGTGCCACCGACAGGGGGGGGAGTCAGCCCCAGCATTTT.

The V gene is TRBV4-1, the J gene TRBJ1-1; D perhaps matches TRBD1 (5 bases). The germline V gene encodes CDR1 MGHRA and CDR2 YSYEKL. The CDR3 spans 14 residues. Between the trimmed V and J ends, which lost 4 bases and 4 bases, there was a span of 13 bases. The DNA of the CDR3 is TGCGCCAGCAGCCTTCTATCCGGGGGCACTGAAGCTTTCTTT. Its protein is CASSLLSGGTEAFF.

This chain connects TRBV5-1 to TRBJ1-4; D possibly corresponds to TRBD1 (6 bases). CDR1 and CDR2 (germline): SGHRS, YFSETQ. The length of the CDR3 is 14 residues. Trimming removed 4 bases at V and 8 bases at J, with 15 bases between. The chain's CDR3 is CASSTTGYREKLFF. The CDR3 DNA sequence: TGCGCCAGCAGCACAACAGGGTATCGCGAAAAACTGTTTTTT.

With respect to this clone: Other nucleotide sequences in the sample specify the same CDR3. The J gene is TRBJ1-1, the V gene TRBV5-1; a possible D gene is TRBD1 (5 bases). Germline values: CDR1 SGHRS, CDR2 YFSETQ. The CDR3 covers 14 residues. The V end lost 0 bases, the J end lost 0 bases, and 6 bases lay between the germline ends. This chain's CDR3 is CASSLAGMNTEAFF. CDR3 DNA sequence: TGCGCCAGCAGCTTGGCAGGGATGAACACTGAAGCTTTCTTT.

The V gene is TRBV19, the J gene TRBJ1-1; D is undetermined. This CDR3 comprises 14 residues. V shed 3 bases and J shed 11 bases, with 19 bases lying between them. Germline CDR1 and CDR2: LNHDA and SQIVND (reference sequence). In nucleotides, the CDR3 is TGTGCCAGTAGTATTCCCGCAAAAACTGGTGTTGCTTTCTTT. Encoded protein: CASSIPAKTGVAFF.

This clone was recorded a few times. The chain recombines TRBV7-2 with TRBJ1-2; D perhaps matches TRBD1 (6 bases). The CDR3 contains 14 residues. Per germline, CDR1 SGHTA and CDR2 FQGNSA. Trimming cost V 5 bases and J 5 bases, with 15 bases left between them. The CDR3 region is CASSPTGRGYGYTF. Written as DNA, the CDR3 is TGTGCCAGCAGCCCGACAGGCCGAGGATATGGCTACACCTTC.

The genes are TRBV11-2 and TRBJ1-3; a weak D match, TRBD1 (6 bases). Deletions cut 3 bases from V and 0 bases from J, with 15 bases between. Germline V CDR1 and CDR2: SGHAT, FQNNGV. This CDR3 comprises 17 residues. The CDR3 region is CASSFIGGLRSGNTIYF. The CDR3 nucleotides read TGTGCCAGCAGCTTTATCGGGGGGCTCCGCTCTGGAAACACCATATATTTT.

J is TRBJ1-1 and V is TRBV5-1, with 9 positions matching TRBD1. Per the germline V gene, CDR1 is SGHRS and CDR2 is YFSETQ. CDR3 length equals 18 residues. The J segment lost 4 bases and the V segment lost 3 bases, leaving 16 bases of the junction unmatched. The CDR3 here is CASSWGGVGTGTGTEAFF. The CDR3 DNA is TGCGCCAGCAGCTGGGGGGGAGTCGGGACAGGGACGGGCACTGAAGCTTTCTTT. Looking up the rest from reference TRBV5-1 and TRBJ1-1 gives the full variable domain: KAGVTQTPRYLIKTRGQQVTLSCSPISGHRSVSWYQQTPGQGLQFLFEYFSETQRNKGNFPGRFSGRQFSNSRSEMNVSTLELGDSALYLCASSWGGVGTGTGTEAFFGQGTRLTVV.

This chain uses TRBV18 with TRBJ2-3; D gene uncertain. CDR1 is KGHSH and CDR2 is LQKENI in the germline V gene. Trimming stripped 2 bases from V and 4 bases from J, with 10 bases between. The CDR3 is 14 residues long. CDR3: CASSPGESADTQYF. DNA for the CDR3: TGTGCCAGCTCACCAGGAGAGAGTGCAGATACGCAGTATTTT. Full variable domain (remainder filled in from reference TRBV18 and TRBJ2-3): NAGVMQNPRHLVRRRGQEARLRCSPMKGHSHVYWYRQLPEEGLKFMVYLQKENIIDESGMPKERFSAEFPKEGPSILRIQQVVRGDSAAYFCASSPGESADTQYFGPGTRLTVL.

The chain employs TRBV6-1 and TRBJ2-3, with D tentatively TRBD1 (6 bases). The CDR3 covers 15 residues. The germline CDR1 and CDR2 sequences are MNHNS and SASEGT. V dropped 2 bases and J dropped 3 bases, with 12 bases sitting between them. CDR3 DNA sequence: TGTGCCAGCAGTGAATATGGGGGCGGGACAGATACGCAGTATTTT. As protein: CASSEYGGGTDTQYF.

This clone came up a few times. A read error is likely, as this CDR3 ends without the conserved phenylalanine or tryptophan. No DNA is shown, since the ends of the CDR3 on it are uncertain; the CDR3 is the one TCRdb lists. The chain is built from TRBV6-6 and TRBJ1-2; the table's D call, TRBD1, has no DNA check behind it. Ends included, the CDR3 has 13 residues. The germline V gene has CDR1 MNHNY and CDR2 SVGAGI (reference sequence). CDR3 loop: CASSSQDRGVGPM.

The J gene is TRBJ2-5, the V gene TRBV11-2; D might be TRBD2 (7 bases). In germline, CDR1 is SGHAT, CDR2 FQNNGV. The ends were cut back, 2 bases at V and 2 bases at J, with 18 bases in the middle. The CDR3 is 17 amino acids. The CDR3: CASSLSFGGARQETQYF. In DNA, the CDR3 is TGTGCCAGCAGCTTAAGTTTTGGGGGGGCTCGGCAAGAGACCCAGTACTTC.

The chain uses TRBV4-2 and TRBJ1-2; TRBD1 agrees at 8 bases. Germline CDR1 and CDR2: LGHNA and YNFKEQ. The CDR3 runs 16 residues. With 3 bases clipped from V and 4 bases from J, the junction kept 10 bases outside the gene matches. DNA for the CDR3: TGTGCCAGCAGCCAGGGGGCGTCGGGACAGGCCTATGGCTACACCTTC. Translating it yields CASSQGASGQAYGYTF.

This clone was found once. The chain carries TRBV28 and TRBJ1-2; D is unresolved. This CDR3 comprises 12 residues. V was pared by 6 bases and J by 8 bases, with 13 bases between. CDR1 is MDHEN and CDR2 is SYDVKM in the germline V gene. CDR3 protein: CASRVPAAGYTF. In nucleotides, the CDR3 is TGTGCCAGCAGGGTCCCCGCGGCCGGCTACACCTTC.

The CDR3 DNA follows: TGTGCCAGTAGTTTCCGAGAGCAAGTCTACACCTTC. Encoded protein: CASSFREQVYTF. V gene TRBV19 combines with J gene TRBJ1-2, with unresolved D. Germline assignment: CDR1 LNHDA and CDR2 SQIVND (reference sequence). This CDR3 has 12 amino acids. The germline V and J ends were trimmed by 5 bases and 10 bases, with 14 bases remaining between them. Full variable domain (missing parts from reference TRBV19 and TRBJ1-2): DGGITQSPKYLFRKEGQNVTLSCEQNLNHDAMYWYRQDPGQGLRLIYYSQIVNDFQKGDIAEGYSVSREKKESFPLTVTSAQKNPTAFYLCASSFREQVYTFGSGTRLTVV.

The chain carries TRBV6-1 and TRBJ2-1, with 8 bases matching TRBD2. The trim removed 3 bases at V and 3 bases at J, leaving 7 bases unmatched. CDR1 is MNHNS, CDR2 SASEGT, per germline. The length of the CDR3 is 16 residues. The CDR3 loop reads CASSDGGGLLYNEQFF. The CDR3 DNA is TGTGCCAGCAGTGATGGCGGGGGGCTCCTCTACAATGAGCAGTTCTTC.

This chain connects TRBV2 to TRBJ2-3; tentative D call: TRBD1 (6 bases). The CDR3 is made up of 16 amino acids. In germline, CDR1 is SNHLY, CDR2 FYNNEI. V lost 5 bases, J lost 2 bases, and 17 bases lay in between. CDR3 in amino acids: CASSSFQGSTTDTQYF. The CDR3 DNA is TGTGCCAGCAGTTCCTTCCAGGGGTCCACCACAGATACGCAGTATTTT.

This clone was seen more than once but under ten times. This chain's CDR3 is CASSIPLTASPHYGYTF. CDR3 in DNA: TGTGCCAGTAGTATCCCCTTGACTGCTTCTCCCCACTATGGCTACACCTTC. The chain has TRBV19 and TRBJ1-2; no definite D call. Germline assignment: CDR1 LNHDA and CDR2 SQIVND (reference sequence). The CDR3 runs 17 residues. V gave up 3 bases and J gave up 3 bases, with 20 bases separating them.

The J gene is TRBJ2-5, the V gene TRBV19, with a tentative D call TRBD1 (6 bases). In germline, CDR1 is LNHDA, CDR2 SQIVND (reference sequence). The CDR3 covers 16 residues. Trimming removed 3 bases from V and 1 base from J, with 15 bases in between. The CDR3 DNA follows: TGTGCCAGTAGTATTGGGGGCCGTTTGTCCCAAGAGACCCAGTACTTC. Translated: CASSIGGRLSQETQYF.

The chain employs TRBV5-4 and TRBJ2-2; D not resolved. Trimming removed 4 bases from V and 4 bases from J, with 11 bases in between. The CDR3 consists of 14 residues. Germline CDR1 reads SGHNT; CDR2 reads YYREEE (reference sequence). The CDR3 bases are TGTGCCAGCAGCCCGGTTGCAAGCACCGGGGAGCTGTTTTTT. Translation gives CASSPVASTGELFF.

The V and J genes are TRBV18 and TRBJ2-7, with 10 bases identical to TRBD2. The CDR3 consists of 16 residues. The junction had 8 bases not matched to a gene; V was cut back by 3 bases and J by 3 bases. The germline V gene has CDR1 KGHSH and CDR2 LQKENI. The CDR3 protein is CASSPPTGTSVYEQYF. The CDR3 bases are TGTGCCAGCTCACCCCCCACCGGGACTAGCGTCTACGAGCAGTACTTC.